The sequence of this T cell receptor beta chain was determined in a study of OX40 agonist ivuxolimab in advanced cancers. Across the whole study: Patients got intravenous ivuxolimab at 0.01 to 10 mg/kg every 2 weeks.

Details on this clone: Its target is not known.

The CDR3 is 15 residues long. Trimming removed 4 bases from V and 8 bases from J; junction bases left unmatched: 10. CDR1 is LGHNA, CDR2 YNFKEQ, per germline. Study-level points and caveats: Several nonresponders also turned out to have low normalized T-cell clonal expansion.

Profiling relied on immunoSEQ multiplex PCR, and the TCRdb table lists in-frame clones only, not all of them. The data hold some 80,000 clones, with around 87% observed a single time. This TCR derives from an adult with an advanced solid tumor such as melanoma, head and neck, liver or kidney cancer. The chain is built from TRBV4-2 and TRBJ2-1; 8 nucleotides align to TRBD2. Sequences were derived from CD4+ or CD8+ T cells sorted from blood, sampled in a trial of the OX40 agonist ivuxolimab. The CDR3 loop reads CASSPPTGGLDEQFF. The CDR3 DNA reads TGTGCCAGCAGCCCCCCCACGGGGGGGCTTGATGAGCAGTTCTTC.